This T cell receptor (beta chain) was observed in a study of OX40 agonist ivuxolimab in advanced cancers. Looking at the study overall: The diagnoses of dose-escalation patients were hepatocellular carcinoma, melanoma, renal cell or head and neck cancer.

The V gene's germline CDR1 is SGHVS and CDR2 FQNEAQ. V was pared by 2 bases and J by 2 bases, with 16 bases between. This CDR3 is built from 17 residues. The method was immunoSEQ multiplex PCR; TCRdb's version includes in-frame clones alone and lacks a portion of them. The sample consists of about 35,000 clones, about 80% of them appearing once. This TCR came from an adult with an advanced solid tumor such as melanoma, head and neck, liver or kidney cancer. This chain uses TRBV7-8 with TRBJ2-1; a weak D match, TRBD2 (6 bases). The sequenced sample was CD4+ or CD8+ T cells sorted from blood, obtained in a trial of the OX40 agonist ivuxolimab. CDR3: CASSLWAGPSPYNEQFF. In DNA, the CDR3 is TGTGCCAGCAGCTTATGGGCGGGACCTTCTCCCTACAATGAGCAGTTCTTC.